These 6 T cell receptor beta chains came from one sample sequenced in a study of response to subunit inactivated influenza vaccine. TCRdb fed the RT-PCR reads into MiXCR, producing one record per CDR3 protein. The sample lists 530,000 or so distinct CDR3 sequences, 12% occurring once. Sequencing was performed on PBMCs from blood, taken on the day of vaccination. These receptors all stem from a man aged 50 to 60 who received an inactivated influenza vaccine.

This clonotype was detected many times. J is TRBJ1-2 and V is TRBV6-5, with 7 bases lining up with TRBD1. The trim removed 6 bases at V and 8 bases at J, leaving 9 bases unmatched. CDR3 length: 13 amino acids. The germline V gene encodes CDR1 MNHEY and CDR2 SVGAGI. Written as DNA, the CDR3 is TGTGCCAGCAGACCCGACAGGGCGGGGGGCTACACCTTC. This encodes CASRPDRAGGYTF.

This clonotype appeared a few times. The rearrangement joins TRBV29-1 to TRBJ1-1, with TRBD1 as a possible D gene (5 bases). The CDR3 runs to 14 residues. Trimming removed 0 bases from V and 6 bases from J, with 14 bases in between. The germline CDR1 and CDR2 sequences are SQVTM and ANQGSEA. CDR3 in amino acids: CSVEDRAGRAEAFF. The CDR3, as DNA: TGCAGCGTTGAAGATCGGGCGGGCAGGGCTGAAGCTTTCTTT.

This clonotype was counted a few times. The rearrangement uses TRBV4-1 and TRBJ1-1; the match to TRBD1 covers 10 bases. CDR3 length: 17 amino acids. Germline V gene sequence: CDR1 MGHRA, CDR2 YSYEKL. Trimming at V came to 3 bases and at J to 4 bases, leaving 11 bases not matched to a gene. The CDR3 coding sequence is TGCGCCAGCAGCCAGGAGCCGGGACAGGGGTTTGGCACTGAAGCTTTCTTT. As protein: CASSQEPGQGFGTEAFF.

This clonotype was counted only a few times. The chain links TRBV11-2 to TRBJ2-7; 12 bases align to TRBD1. Germline-derived CDR1 and CDR2 are SGHAT and FQNNGV. This CDR3 comprises 16 residues. J was trimmed by 2 bases and V by 1 base; bases with no gene match: 3. Written as DNA, the CDR3 is TGTGCCAGCAGCTTAGGGGACAGGGGGCTTGCCTACGAGCAGTACTTC. Protein product: CASSLGDRGLAYEQYF.

This sequence joins TRBV28 and TRBJ2-7; 11 positions match TRBD2. The CDR3 contains 13 residues. J was trimmed by 6 bases and V by 4 bases; bases with no gene match: 2. The germline gives CDR1 MDHEN, CDR2 SYDVKM. DNA for the CDR3: TGTGCCAGCAGTTCTCTAGCGGGGGGCGAGCAGTACTTC. Translating gives CASSSLAGGEQYF.

This clonotype showed up just a few times. This rearrangement joins TRBV6-2 or TRBV6-3 to TRBJ1-5; 7 bases match TRBD1. V dropped 6 bases and J dropped 7; count of bases not matched to a gene: 6. The CDR3 runs to 13 residues. Germline lookup yields CDR1 MNHEY and CDR2 SVGEGT. Here the CDR3 reads CASRSTGAQPQHF. In DNA, the CDR3 is TGTGCCAGCAGGTCTACAGGGGCCCAGCCCCAGCATTTT.